Listed below are T cell receptor beta chains from one sample, sequenced in a study of blood T cell repertoires in COVID-19. The repertoire was sequenced with immunoSEQ multiplex PCR; TCRdb's copy has only in-frame clones and lacks some. The profile shows 90,000 to 120,000 clones, about 90% of them singletons. Sequences were obtained from peripheral blood. The receptors here all came from a middle-aged man with active or convalescent COVID-19. CDR3s include the opening cysteine and the closing phenylalanine or tryptophan. A D gene is named only where the DNA matches it firmly. For some rows the clone size is stated as once, few or many, or as a class when expanded; others skip it.

D gene: NA; clone size: NA; J gene: TRBJ1-1; CDR3 length: 15; V gene: TRBV28; CDR3 protein: CASSLWGGGNTEAFF; CDR3 DNA: TGTGCCAGCAGTTTATGGGGAGGGGGGAACACTGAAGCTTTCTTT
D gene: NA; clone size: NA; J gene: TRBJ2-5; CDR3 length: 18; V gene: TRBV15; CDR3 protein: CATSRGNTGMEGKETQYF; CDR3 DNA: TGTGCCACCAGCAGGGGTAATACAGGGATGGAAGGGAAGGAGACCCAGTACTTC
D gene: TRBD2; clone size: NA; J gene: TRBJ2-4; CDR3 length: 17; V gene: TRBV6-2/TRBV6-3; CDR3 protein: CASSYTGTSVAKNIQYF; CDR3 DNA: TGTGCCAGCAGTTACACGGGGACTAGCGTGGCCAAAAACATTCAGTACTTC
D gene: NA; clone size: NA; J gene: TRBJ2-5; CDR3 length: 13; V gene: TRBV5-1; CDR3 protein: CASSLQGEGTQYF; CDR3 DNA: TGCGCCAGCAGCTTACAGGGAGAAGGGACCCAGTACTTC
D gene: NA; clone size: NA; J gene: TRBJ2-7; CDR3 length: 11; V gene: TRBV20-1; CDR3 protein: CSARWSNEQYF; CDR3 DNA: TGCAGTGCGAGGTGGTCAAACGAGCAGTACTTC
D gene: TRBD1; clone size: NA; J gene: TRBJ2-7; CDR3 length: 14; V gene: TRBV5-1; CDR3 protein: CASSAWTGGDEQYF; CDR3 DNA: TGCGCCAGCAGCGCATGGACAGGGGGCGACGAGCAGTACTTC
D gene: NA; clone size: NA; J gene: TRBJ2-4; CDR3 length: 15; V gene: TRBV21-1; CDR3 protein: CASRDSGRAKNIQYF; CDR3 DNA: TGTGCCAGCAGAGATAGCGGGAGGGCCAAAAACATTCAGTACTTC
D gene: TRBD2; clone size: NA; J gene: TRBJ2-2; CDR3 length: 17; V gene: TRBV5-4; CDR3 protein: CASSLYIGRGNTGELFF; CDR3 DNA: TGTGCCAGCAGCTTGTATATCGGGAGGGGTAACACCGGGGAGCTGTTTTTT
D gene: TRBD2; clone size: NA; J gene: TRBJ2-2; CDR3 length: 19; V gene: TRBV27; CDR3 protein: CASSLGYGLAGGVTGELFF; CDR3 DNA: TGTGCCAGCAGTTTGGGGTACGGACTAGCGGGAGGGGTCACCGGGGAGCTGTTTTTT
D gene: NA; clone size: NA; J gene: TRBJ1-4; CDR3 length: 15; V gene: TRBV27; CDR3 protein: CASSSQGGGNEKLFF; CDR3 DNA: TGTGCCAGCAGTTCGCAAGGGGGGGGCAATGAAAAACTGTTTTTT
D gene: TRBD1; clone size: NA; J gene: TRBJ2-1; CDR3 length: 13; V gene: TRBV7-2; CDR3 protein: CASGTGNYNQQFF; CDR3 DNA: TGTGCCAGCGGGACAGGGAACTACAATCAGCAGTTCTTC
D gene: TRBD1; clone size: NA; J gene: TRBJ1-2; CDR3 length: 14; V gene: TRBV2; CDR3 protein: CASTGAGGSYGYTF; CDR3 DNA: TGTGCCAGCACGGGGGCAGGGGGCAGCTATGGCTACACCTTC
D gene: NA; clone size: NA; J gene: TRBJ2-5; CDR3 length: 12; V gene: TRBV27; CDR3 protein: CASSSVGETQYF; CDR3 DNA: TGTGCCAGCAGCTCGGTCGGTGAGACCCAGTACTTC
D gene: TRBD1; clone size: NA; J gene: TRBJ1-3; CDR3 length: 15; V gene: TRBV7-2; CDR3 protein: CASSRTGGTGNTIYF; CDR3 DNA: TGTGCCAGCAGCCGGACAGGGGGCACTGGAAACACCATATATTTT
D gene: TRBD2; clone size: NA; J gene: TRBJ2-1; CDR3 length: 15; V gene: TRBV10-3; CDR3 protein: CAISAGLAAYNEQFF; CDR3 DNA: TGTGCCATCAGTGCGGGACTAGCGGCTTACAATGAGCAGTTCTTC
D gene: NA; clone size: NA; J gene: TRBJ2-1; CDR3 length: 15; V gene: TRBV7-3; CDR3 protein: CASSFTRDLRIGQFF; CDR3 DNA: TGTGCCAGCAGCTTCACCCGGGACTTAAGAATCGGGCAGTTCTTC
D gene: NA; clone size: NA; J gene: TRBJ1-1; CDR3 length: 13; V gene: TRBV10-3; CDR3 protein: CAIRGAGNTEAFF; CDR3 DNA: TGTGCCATCAGGGGGGCTGGAAACACTGAAGCTTTCTTT
D gene: NA; clone size: once; J gene: TRBJ2-1; CDR3 length: 14; V gene: TRBV6-2/TRBV6-3; CDR3 protein: CASSYRVTYNEQFF; CDR3 DNA: TGTGCCAGCAGTTACCGGGTTACCTACAATGAGCAGTTCTTC
D gene: NA; clone size: NA; J gene: TRBJ1-5; CDR3 length: 16; V gene: TRBV18; CDR3 protein: CASSSTASHSNQPQHF; CDR3 DNA: TGTGCCAGCTCATCGACAGCTTCTCATAGCAATCAGCCCCAGCATTTT
D gene: TRBD1; clone size: NA; J gene: TRBJ1-6; CDR3 length: 16; V gene: TRBV11-2; CDR3 protein: CASRPTGGSYNSPLHF; CDR3 DNA: TGTGCCAGCAGACCTACAGGGGGATCCTATAATTCACCCCTCCACTTT
D gene: NA; clone size: NA; J gene: TRBJ2-1; CDR3 length: 11; V gene: TRBV15; CDR3 protein: CATSRDRRQFF; CDR3 DNA: TGTGCCACCAGCAGGGACAGAAGGCAGTTCTTC
D gene: NA; clone size: NA; J gene: TRBJ1-1; CDR3 length: 13; V gene: TRBV3-1/TRBV3-2; CDR3 protein: CASSQAGETEAFF; CDR3 DNA: TGTGCCAGCAGCCAAGCAGGGGAGACTGAAGCTTTCTTT
D gene: TRBD2; clone size: NA; J gene: TRBJ2-5; CDR3 length: 15; V gene: TRBV6-2/TRBV6-3; CDR3 protein: CASSQIQREQETQYF; CDR3 DNA: TGTGCCAGCAGTCAGATTCAGCGGGAGCAAGAGACCCAGTACTTC
D gene: TRBD1; clone size: NA; J gene: TRBJ1-5; CDR3 length: 15; V gene: TRBV7-2; CDR3 protein: CASSPGTAGNQPQHF; CDR3 DNA: TGTGCCAGCAGCCCCGGGACAGCAGGGAATCAGCCCCAGCATTTT
D gene: TRBD1; clone size: NA; J gene: TRBJ1-4; CDR3 length: 16; V gene: TRBV19; CDR3 protein: CATLRGQPSTNEKLFF; CDR3 DNA: TGTGCCACCCTCCGGGGACAGCCTTCAACTAATGAAAAACTGTTTTTT
D gene: NA; clone size: NA; J gene: TRBJ2-7; CDR3 length: 13; V gene: TRBV6-1; CDR3 protein: CASSETSNYEQYF; CDR3 DNA: TGTGCCAGCAGTGAAACATCAAACTACGAGCAGTACTTC
D gene: NA; clone size: NA; J gene: TRBJ2-1; CDR3 length: 16; V gene: TRBV4-1; CDR3 protein: CASSPSWRELYNEQFF; CDR3 DNA: TGCGCCAGCAGCCCCTCTTGGCGAGAACTATACAATGAGCAGTTCTTC
D gene: NA; clone size: NA; J gene: TRBJ1-4; CDR3 length: 11; V gene: TRBV11-3; CDR3 protein: CASSRGGKLFF; CDR3 DNA: TGTGCCAGCAGCCGCGGGGGAAAACTGTTTTTT
D gene: NA; clone size: NA; J gene: TRBJ1-4; CDR3 length: 16; V gene: TRBV28; CDR3 protein: CASSRRPVATNEKLFF; CDR3 DNA: TGTGCCAGCAGCCGGAGGCCAGTCGCAACTAATGAAAAACTGTTTTTT
D gene: NA; clone size: NA; J gene: TRBJ1-5; CDR3 length: 13; V gene: TRBV6-5; CDR3 protein: CASSVDSNQPQHF; CDR3 DNA: TGTGCCAGCAGCGTAGACTCCAATCAGCCCCAGCATTTT
D gene: NA; clone size: NA; J gene: TRBJ2-1; CDR3 length: 13; V gene: TRBV7-2; CDR3 protein: CASSSRAGLEQFF; CDR3 DNA: TGTGCCAGCAGCTCCCGGGCGGGACTTGAGCAGTTCTTC
D gene: TRBD2; clone size: NA; J gene: TRBJ2-1; CDR3 length: 15; V gene: TRBV9; CDR3 protein: CASSVSGSFYNEQFF; CDR3 DNA: TGTGCCAGCAGCGTCAGCGGGAGCTTCTACAATGAGCAGTTCTTC
D gene: NA; clone size: once; J gene: TRBJ1-2; CDR3 length: 15; V gene: TRBV28; CDR3 protein: CASRRGSGASYGYTF; CDR3 DNA: TGTGCCAGCAGGCGGGGGTCCGGGGCCAGCTATGGCTACACCTTC
D gene: TRBD1; clone size: NA; J gene: TRBJ2-7; CDR3 length: 15; V gene: TRBV9; CDR3 protein: CASSVGGTGPYEQYF; CDR3 DNA: TGTGCCAGCAGCGTAGGTGGGACAGGGCCCTACGAGCAGTACTTC
D gene: NA; clone size: NA; J gene: TRBJ1-3; CDR3 length: 15; V gene: TRBV18; CDR3 protein: CASSPVAGAGNTIYF; CDR3 DNA: TGTGCCAGCTCACCAGTGGCAGGGGCAGGAAACACCATATATTTT
D gene: NA; clone size: NA; J gene: TRBJ2-1; CDR3 length: 13; V gene: TRBV7-2; CDR3 protein: CASSLRTSNEQFF; CDR3 DNA: TGTGCCAGCAGCTTAAGGACTTCCAATGAGCAGTTCTTC
D gene: NA; clone size: NA; J gene: TRBJ1-3; CDR3 length: 16; V gene: TRBV5-1; CDR3 protein: CASSFMDSLAGNTIYF; CDR3 DNA: TGCGCCAGCAGCTTCATGGACAGTTTGGCTGGAAACACCATATATTTT
D gene: TRBD1; clone size: once; J gene: TRBJ1-5; CDR3 length: 15; V gene: TRBV5-8; CDR3 protein: CASSTDRGDGQPQHF; CDR3 DNA: TGTGCCAGCAGCACCGACAGGGGGGACGGACAGCCCCAGCATTTT
D gene: TRBD1; clone size: NA; J gene: TRBJ1-6; CDR3 length: 13; V gene: TRBV6-5; CDR3 protein: CATRQGGDSPLHF; CDR3 DNA: TGTGCCACCAGACAGGGGGGAGATTCACCCCTCCACTTT
D gene: TRBD2; clone size: NA; J gene: TRBJ2-7; CDR3 length: 13; V gene: TRBV7-2; CDR3 protein: CASKSGSSYEQYF; CDR3 DNA: TGTGCCAGCAAAAGCGGGAGCTCCTACGAGCAGTACTTC
D gene: TRBD1; clone size: NA; J gene: TRBJ1-2; CDR3 length: 17; V gene: TRBV5-1; CDR3 protein: CASSWMGQTTANYGYTF; CDR3 DNA: TGCGCCAGCAGCTGGATGGGACAGACAACAGCTAACTATGGCTACACCTTC
D gene: TRBD1; clone size: NA; J gene: TRBJ1-1; CDR3 length: 14; V gene: TRBV6-5; CDR3 protein: CASRTGTGGTEAFF; CDR3 DNA: TGTGCCAGCAGGACCGGGACAGGGGGCACTGAAGCTTTCTTT
D gene: NA; clone size: once; J gene: TRBJ1-5; CDR3 length: 17; V gene: TRBV18; CDR3 protein: CASSPRADPYSNQPQHF; CDR3 DNA: TGTGCCAGCTCACCACGGGCAGATCCGTATAGCAATCAGCCCCAGCATTTT
D gene: TRBD2; clone size: NA; J gene: TRBJ2-1; CDR3 length: 15; V gene: TRBV18; CDR3 protein: CASTLLAGGPNEQFF; CDR3 DNA: TGTGCCAGCACACTACTAGCGGGAGGACCCAATGAGCAGTTCTTC
D gene: TRBD1; clone size: NA; J gene: TRBJ1-2; CDR3 length: 15; V gene: TRBV3-1/TRBV3-2; CDR3 protein: CASSQGTGEMFGYTF; CDR3 DNA: TGTGCCAGCAGCCAAGGGACAGGGGAGATGTTTGGCTACACCTTC
D gene: NA; clone size: NA; J gene: TRBJ2-3; CDR3 length: 13; V gene: TRBV5-6; CDR3 protein: CASSLVQIPGDVF; CDR3 DNA: TGTGCCAGCAGCTTGGTACAAATACCGGGAGACGTATTT
D gene: NA; clone size: NA; J gene: TRBJ2-5; CDR3 length: 13; V gene: TRBV29-1; CDR3 protein: CSVVTPGGETQYF; CDR3 DNA: TGCAGCGTTGTTACTCCTGGGGGGGAGACCCAGTACTTC
D gene: NA; clone size: NA; J gene: TRBJ2-7; CDR3 length: 14; V gene: TRBV9; CDR3 protein: CASRGDGVYCEQYF; CDR3 DNA: TGTGCCAGCAGAGGAGACGGGGTATATTGCGAGCAGTACTTC
D gene: TRBD1; clone size: NA; J gene: TRBJ1-2; CDR3 length: 13; V gene: TRBV6-5; CDR3 protein: CASSSQGVGGYTF; CDR3 DNA: TGTGCCAGCAGTAGTCAGGGGGTAGGTGGCTACACCTTC
D gene: NA; clone size: NA; J gene: TRBJ2-2; CDR3 length: 14; V gene: TRBV7-2; CDR3 protein: CASSLYSSVGELFF; CDR3 DNA: TGTGCCAGCAGCTTATACTCAAGCGTCGGGGAGCTGTTTTTT
D gene: TRBD1; clone size: NA; J gene: TRBJ1-4; CDR3 length: 16; V gene: TRBV4-2; CDR3 protein: CASSQQTGATNEKLFF; CDR3 DNA: TGTGCCAGCAGCCAGCAGACAGGGGCAACTAATGAAAAACTGTTTTTT
D gene: NA; clone size: NA; J gene: TRBJ2-2; CDR3 length: 13; V gene: TRBV5-1; CDR3 protein: CASSPDSTGELFF; CDR3 DNA: TGCGCCAGCAGCCCGGACTCCACCGGGGAGCTGTTTTTT
D gene: TRBD2; clone size: NA; J gene: TRBJ2-5; CDR3 length: 15; V gene: TRBV2; CDR3 protein: CASSAGLAGRETQYF; CDR3 DNA: TGTGCCAGCAGTGCGGGGCTAGCGGGAAGGGAGACCCAGTACTTC
D gene: NA; clone size: NA; J gene: TRBJ1-5; CDR3 length: 14; V gene: TRBV6-2/TRBV6-3; CDR3 protein: CASSYAGNTQPQHF; CDR3 DNA: TGTGCCAGCAGTTACGCAGGGAACACTCAGCCCCAGCATTTT
D gene: TRBD1; clone size: NA; J gene: TRBJ1-3; CDR3 length: 15; V gene: TRBV2; CDR3 protein: CASKGTGGTGNTIYF; CDR3 DNA: TGTGCCAGCAAAGGAACAGGGGGCACTGGAAACACCATATATTTT